This TCR beta chain was found in a study of blood T cell repertoires in COVID-19. As for the study in general: In each case, the material was cDNA or gDNA derived from T cells, B-cell-depleted T cells, or PBMCs.

Only in-frame clones appear in the TCRdb table, and some are missing; sequencing was by immunoSEQ multiplex PCR. Seen here are 160,000 or so clones, about 89% observed once, and the top ten hold approximately 3%. Sequenced: peripheral blood. This sequence was found in a man in his sixties with acute or convalescent COVID-19.

The CDR3 protein is CASSLWTGGSTDTQYF. The CDR3 coding sequence is TGTGCCAGCAGTTTGTGGACAGGGGGCAGCACAGATACGCAGTATTTT. The V gene is TRBV27, the J gene TRBJ2-3, with TRBD1 matching over 11 bases. With 3 bases clipped from V and 0 bases from J, the junction kept 2 bases outside the gene matches. Germline V gives CDR1 MNHEY, CDR2 SMNVEV (reference sequence). This CDR3 contains 16 residues.